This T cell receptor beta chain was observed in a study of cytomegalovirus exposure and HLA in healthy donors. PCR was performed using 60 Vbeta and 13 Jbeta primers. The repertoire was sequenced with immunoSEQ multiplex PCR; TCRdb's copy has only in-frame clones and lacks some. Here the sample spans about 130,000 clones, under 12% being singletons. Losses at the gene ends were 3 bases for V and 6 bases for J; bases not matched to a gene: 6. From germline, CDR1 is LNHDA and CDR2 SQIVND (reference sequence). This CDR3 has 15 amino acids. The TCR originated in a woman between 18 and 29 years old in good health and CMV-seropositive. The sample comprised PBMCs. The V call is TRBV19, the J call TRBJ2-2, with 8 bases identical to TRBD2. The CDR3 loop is CASSIGTSGAGELFF. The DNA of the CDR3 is TGTGCCAGTAGTATTGGGACTAGTGGTGCCGGGGAGCTGTTTTTT.